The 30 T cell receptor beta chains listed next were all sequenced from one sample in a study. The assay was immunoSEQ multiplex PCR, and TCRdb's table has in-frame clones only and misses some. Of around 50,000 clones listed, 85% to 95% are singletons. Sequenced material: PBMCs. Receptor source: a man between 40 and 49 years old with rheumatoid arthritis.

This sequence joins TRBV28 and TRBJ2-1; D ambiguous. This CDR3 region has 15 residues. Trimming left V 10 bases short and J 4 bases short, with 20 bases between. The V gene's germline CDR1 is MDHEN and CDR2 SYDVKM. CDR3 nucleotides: TGTGCCATCCTCCGGGCGGTGGATCGGTACAATGAGCAGTTCTTC. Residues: CAILRAVDRYNEQFF.

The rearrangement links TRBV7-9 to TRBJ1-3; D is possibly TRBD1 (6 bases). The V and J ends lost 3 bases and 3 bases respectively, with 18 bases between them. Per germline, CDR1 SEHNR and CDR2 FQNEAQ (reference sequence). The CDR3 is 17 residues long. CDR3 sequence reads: CASSFPTRRGGGNTIYF. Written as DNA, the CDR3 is TGTGCCAGCAGCTTCCCAACCCGCAGGGGAGGTGGAAACACCATATATTTT.

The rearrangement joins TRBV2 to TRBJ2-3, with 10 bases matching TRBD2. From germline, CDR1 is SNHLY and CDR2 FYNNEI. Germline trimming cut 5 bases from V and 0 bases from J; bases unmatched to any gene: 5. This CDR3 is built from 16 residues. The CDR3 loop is CASSTSGATSTDTQYF. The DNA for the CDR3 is TGTGCCAGCAGTACTAGCGGGGCCACTAGCACAGATACGCAGTATTTT.

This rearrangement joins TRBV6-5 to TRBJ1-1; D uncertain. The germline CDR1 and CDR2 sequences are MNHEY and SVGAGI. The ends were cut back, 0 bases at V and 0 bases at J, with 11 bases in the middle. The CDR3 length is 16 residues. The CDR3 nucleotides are TGTGCCAGCAGTTACTCCCCGGCGGCAGTGAACACTGAAGCTTTCTTT. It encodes CASSYSPAAVNTEAFF.

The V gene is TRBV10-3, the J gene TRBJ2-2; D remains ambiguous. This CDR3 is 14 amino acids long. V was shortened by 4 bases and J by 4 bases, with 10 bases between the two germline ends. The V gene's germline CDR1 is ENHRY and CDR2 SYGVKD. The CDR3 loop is CAISARSGTGELFF. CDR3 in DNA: TGTGCCATCAGTGCTCGGTCGGGCACCGGGGAGCTGTTTTTT.

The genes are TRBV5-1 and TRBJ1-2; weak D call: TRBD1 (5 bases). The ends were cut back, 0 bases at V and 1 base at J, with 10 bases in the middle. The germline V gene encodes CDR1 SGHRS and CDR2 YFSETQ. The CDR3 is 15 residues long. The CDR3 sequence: CASSLAGGNNYGYTF. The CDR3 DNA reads TGCGCCAGCAGCTTGGCCGGGGGGAATAACTATGGCTACACCTTC.

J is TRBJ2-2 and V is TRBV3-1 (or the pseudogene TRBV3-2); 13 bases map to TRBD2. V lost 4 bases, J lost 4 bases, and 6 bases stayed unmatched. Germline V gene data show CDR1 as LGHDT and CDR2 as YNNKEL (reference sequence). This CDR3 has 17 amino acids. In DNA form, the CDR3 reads TGTGCCAGCAGCCTACGGACTAGCGGGAGAATCACCGGGGAGCTGTTTTTT. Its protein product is CASSLRTSGRITGELFF.

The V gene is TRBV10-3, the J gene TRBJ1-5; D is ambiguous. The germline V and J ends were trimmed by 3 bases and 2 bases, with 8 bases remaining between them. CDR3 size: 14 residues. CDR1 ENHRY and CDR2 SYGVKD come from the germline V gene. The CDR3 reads CAISETQGNQPQHF. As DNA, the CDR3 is TGTGCCATCAGTGAAACTCAAGGCAATCAGCCCCAGCATTTT.

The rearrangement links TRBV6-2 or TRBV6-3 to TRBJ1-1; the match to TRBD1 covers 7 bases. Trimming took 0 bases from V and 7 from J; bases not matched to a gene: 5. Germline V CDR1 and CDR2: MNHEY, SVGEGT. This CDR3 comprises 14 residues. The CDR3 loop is CASSYSGGADEAFF. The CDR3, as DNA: TGTGCCAGCAGTTACTCAGGGGGCGCTGATGAAGCTTTCTTT.

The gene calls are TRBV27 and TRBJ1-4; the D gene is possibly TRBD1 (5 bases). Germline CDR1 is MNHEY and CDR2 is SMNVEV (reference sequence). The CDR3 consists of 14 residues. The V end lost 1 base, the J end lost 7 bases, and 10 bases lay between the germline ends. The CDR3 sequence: CASSLYGAGEKLFF. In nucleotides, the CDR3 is TGTGCCAGCAGTTTATATGGGGCAGGTGAAAAACTGTTTTTT. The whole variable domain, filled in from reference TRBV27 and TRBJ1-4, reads EAQVTQNPRYLITVTGKKLTVTCSQNMNHEYMSWYRQDPGLGLRQIYYSMNVEVTDKGDVPEGYKVSRKEKRNFPLILESPSPNQTSLYFCASSLYGAGEKLFFGSGTQLSVL.

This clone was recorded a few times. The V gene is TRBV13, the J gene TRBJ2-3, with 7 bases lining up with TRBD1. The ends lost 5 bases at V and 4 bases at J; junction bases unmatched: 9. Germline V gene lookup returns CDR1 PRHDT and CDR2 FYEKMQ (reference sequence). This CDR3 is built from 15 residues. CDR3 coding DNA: TGTGCCAGCAGCACCACTCGGACAGGTTCAGATACGCAGTATTTT. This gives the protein CASSTTRTGSDTQYF.

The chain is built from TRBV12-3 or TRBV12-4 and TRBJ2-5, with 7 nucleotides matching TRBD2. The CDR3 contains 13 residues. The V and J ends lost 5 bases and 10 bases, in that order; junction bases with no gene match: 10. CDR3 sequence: CASSPRTAGVQYF. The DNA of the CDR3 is TGTGCCAGCAGTCCTAGAACCGCGGGGGTCCAGTACTTC.

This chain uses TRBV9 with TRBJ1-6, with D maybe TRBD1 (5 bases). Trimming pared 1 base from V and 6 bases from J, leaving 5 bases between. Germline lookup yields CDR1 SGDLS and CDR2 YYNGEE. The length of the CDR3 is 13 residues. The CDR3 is CASSVQGNSPLHF. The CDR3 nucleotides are TGTGCCAGCAGCGTACAGGGTAATTCACCCCTCCACTTT.

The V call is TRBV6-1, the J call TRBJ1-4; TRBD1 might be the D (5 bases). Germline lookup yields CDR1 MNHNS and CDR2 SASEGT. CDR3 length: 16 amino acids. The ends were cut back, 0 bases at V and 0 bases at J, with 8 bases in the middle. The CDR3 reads CASSEARGSTNEKLFF. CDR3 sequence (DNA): TGTGCCAGCAGTGAAGCGAGGGGATCAACTAATGAAAAACTGTTTTTT.

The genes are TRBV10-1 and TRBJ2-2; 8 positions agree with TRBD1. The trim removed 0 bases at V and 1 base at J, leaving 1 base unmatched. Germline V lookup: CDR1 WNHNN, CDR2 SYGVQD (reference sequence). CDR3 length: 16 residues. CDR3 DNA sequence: TGCGCCAGCAGTGAGTCCGGGACAGGGAACACCGGGGAGCTGTTTTTT. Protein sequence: CASSESGTGNTGELFF.

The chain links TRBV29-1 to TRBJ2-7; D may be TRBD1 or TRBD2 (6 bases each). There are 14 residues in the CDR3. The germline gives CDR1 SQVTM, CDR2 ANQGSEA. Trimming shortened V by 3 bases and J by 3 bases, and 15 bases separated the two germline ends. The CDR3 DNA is TGCAGCGTTGAGTCGGGGGCGCAAGGCTACGAGCAGTACTTC. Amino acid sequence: CSVESGAQGYEQYF.

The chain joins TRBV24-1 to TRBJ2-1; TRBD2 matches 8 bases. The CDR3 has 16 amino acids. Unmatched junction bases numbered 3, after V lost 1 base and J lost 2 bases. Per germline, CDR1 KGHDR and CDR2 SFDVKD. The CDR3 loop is CATSDFRGRTYNEQFF. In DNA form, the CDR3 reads TGTGCCACCAGTGATTTCCGCGGGAGGACCTACAATGAGCAGTTCTTC.

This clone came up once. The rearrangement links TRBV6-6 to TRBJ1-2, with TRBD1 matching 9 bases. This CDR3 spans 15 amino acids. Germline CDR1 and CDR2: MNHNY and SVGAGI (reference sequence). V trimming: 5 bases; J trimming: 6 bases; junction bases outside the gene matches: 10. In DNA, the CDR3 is TGTGCCAGCAGTAGACCACCGGGACAGGGTGATGGCTACACCTTC. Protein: CASSRPPGQGDGYTF.

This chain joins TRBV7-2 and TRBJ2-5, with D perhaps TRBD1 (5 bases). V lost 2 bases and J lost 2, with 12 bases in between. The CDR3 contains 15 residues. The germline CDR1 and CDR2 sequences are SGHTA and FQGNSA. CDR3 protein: CASSLRGGWQETQYF. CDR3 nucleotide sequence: TGTGCCAGCAGCTTAAGGGGCGGTTGGCAAGAGACCCAGTACTTC.

The CDR3 nucleotides read TGCAGCGCCACCGGGACAACTAATGAAAAACTGTTTTTT. As protein: CSATGTTNEKLFF. The chain has TRBV29-1 and TRBJ1-4; D unresolved. The CDR3 totals 13 residues. Germline V gene data show CDR1 as SQVTM and CDR2 as ANQGSEA. The V and J ends lost 7 bases and 0 bases respectively, with 9 bases between them. The full variable domain, in which reference TRBV29-1 and TRBJ1-4 provide the parts outside the CDR3, is SAVISQKPSRDICQRGTSLTIQCQVDSQVTMMFWYRQQPGQSLTLIATANQGSEATYESGFVIDKFPISRPNLTFSTLTVSNMSPEDSSIYLCSATGTTNEKLFFGSGTQLSVL.

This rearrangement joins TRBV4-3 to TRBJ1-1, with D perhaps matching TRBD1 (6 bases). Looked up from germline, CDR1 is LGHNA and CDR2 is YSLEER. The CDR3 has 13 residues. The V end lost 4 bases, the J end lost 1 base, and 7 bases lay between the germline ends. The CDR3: CASSLRGNTEAFF. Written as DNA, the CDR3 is TGCGCCAGCAGCCTCAGGGGGAACACTGAAGCTTTCTTT.

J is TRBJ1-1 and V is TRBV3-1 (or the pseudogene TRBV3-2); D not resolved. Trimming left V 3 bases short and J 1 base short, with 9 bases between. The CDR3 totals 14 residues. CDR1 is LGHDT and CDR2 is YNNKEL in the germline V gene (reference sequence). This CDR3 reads CASSQLAENTEAFF. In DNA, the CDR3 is TGTGCCAGCAGCCAGTTGGCAGAGAACACTGAAGCTTTCTTT.

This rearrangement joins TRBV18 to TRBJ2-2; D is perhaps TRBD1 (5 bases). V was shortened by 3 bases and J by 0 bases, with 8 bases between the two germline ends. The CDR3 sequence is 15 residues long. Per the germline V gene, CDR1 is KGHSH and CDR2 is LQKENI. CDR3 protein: CASSPDRTNTGELFF. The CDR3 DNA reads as TGTGCCAGCTCACCTGACAGAACGAACACCGGGGAGCTGTTTTTT.

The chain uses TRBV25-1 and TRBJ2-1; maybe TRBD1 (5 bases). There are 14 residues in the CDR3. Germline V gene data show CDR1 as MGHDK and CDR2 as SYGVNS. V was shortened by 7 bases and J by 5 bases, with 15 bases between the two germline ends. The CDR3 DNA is TGTGCCAGCATTAGACAGAAAGTAAACAATGAGCAGTTCTTC. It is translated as CASIRQKVNNEQFF. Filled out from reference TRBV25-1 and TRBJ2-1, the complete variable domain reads EADIYQTPRYLVIGTGKKITLECSQTMGHDKMYWYQQDPGMELHLIHYSYGVNSTEKGDLSSESTVSRIRTEHFPLTLESARPSHTSQYLCASIRQKVNNEQFFGPGTRLTVL.

Here the CDR3 DNA reads TGTGCCAGCTCGCCAGGGCAGGGGGCGTTCGGTCAGCCCCAGCATTTT. Translating it yields CASSPGQGAFGQPQHF. The chain couples TRBV18 to TRBJ1-5; 8 nucleotides agree with TRBD1. This CDR3 spans 16 amino acids. CDR1 is KGHSH and CDR2 is LQKENI in the germline V gene. The trim removed 6 bases at V and 6 bases at J, leaving 13 bases unmatched.

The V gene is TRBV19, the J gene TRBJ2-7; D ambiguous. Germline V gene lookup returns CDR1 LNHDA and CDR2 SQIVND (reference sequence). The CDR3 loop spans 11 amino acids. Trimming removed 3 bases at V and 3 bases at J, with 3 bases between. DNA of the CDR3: TGTGCCAGTAGTATCGGCTACGAGCAGTACTTC. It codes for CASSIGYEQYF.

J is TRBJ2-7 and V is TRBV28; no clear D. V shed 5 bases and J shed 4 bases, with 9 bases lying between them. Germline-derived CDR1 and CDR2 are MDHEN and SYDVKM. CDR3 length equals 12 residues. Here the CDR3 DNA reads TGTGCCAGCAGTCAAAGACCATACGAGCAGTACTTC. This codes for CASSQRPYEQYF.

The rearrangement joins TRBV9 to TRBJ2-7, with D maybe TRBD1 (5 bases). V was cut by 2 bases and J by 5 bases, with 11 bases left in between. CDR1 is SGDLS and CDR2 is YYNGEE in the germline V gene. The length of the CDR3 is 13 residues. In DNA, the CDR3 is TGTGCCAGCAGCGTTCAGGGTGATCACGAGCAGTACTTC. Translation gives CASSVQGDHEQYF.

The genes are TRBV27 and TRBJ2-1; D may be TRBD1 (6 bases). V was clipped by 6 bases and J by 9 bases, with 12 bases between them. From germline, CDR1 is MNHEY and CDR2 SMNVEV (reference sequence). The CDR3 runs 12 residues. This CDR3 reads CASRGTTAEQFF. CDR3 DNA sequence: TGTGCCAGCAGGGGGACAACAGCTGAGCAGTTCTTC.

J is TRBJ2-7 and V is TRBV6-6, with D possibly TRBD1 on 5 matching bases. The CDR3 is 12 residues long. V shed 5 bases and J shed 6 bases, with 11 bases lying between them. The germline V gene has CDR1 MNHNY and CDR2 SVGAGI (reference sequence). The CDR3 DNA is TGTGCCAGCAGTCCGAGAAGGGGCGAGCAGTACTTC. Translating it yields CASSPRRGEQYF.